The subject of this entry is one TCR beta chain. TCRdb called the reads again in MiXCR, with one record for every CDR3 protein. The table records about 490,000 distinct CDR3 sequences, about 11% of them present only once. This entry belongs to a study of T cell repertoires in cytomegalovirus infection. Study at large: Public TCR beta signatures provided an indication of both CMV infection and a matching HLA type.

Trimming shortened V by 4 bases and J by 2 bases, and 15 bases separated the two germline ends. This CDR3 has 15 residues. In germline, CDR1 is ENHRY, CDR2 SYGVKD. The V call is TRBV10-3, the J call TRBJ2-7, with D tentatively TRBD2 (6 bases). This receptor was obtained from a human donor in good health (CMV status not recorded). Some clones in this sample may be carry-over from other donors' samples. Input material: PBMCs. CDR3 nucleotides: TGTGCCATCAGTGGGGGGGAGCGGGTGGCCTACGAGCAGTACTTC. It codes for CAISGGERVAYEQYF.